The 18 T cell receptor beta chains below all came from one sample that was sequenced in a study of T-cell memory formation after mild COVID-19. One entry per CDR3 protein results from TCRdb running MiXCR on the 5' RACE reads. Of under 150,000 distinct CDR3 sequences listed, 16% are singletons. The sequenced sample was PBMCs or a T cell subset sorted from them (not recorded which). The receptors were gathered from an adult woman who had mild COVID-19 (a few samples of this study predate the infection). Cell type and time point are not known.

The chain joins TRBV10-3 to TRBJ2-1, with TRBD2 as a possible D gene (5 bases). Germline lookup yields CDR1 ENHRY and CDR2 SYGVKD. The ends were cut back, 0 bases at V and 8 bases at J, with 8 bases in the middle. The CDR3 is 13 residues long. CDR3 region: CAISESGGDEQFF. In nucleotides, the CDR3 is TGTGCCATCAGTGAGTCAGGAGGCGATGAGCAGTTCTTC.

This clonotype was found a few times. This chain connects TRBV7-2 to TRBJ2-2; the D gene is possibly TRBD1 (6 bases). CDR1 is SGHTA, CDR2 FQGNSA, per germline. Deletions cut 6 bases from V and 6 bases from J, with 20 bases between. The CDR3 is 16 amino acids. The CDR3, as DNA: TGTGCCAGCAGAAGAGTACCACAGGGATCGGCCGGGGAGCTGTTTTTT. Residues: CASRRVPQGSAGELFF.

V is TRBV5-1 and J is TRBJ2-7; tentative D call: TRBD1 (5 bases). CDR1 is SGHRS, CDR2 YFSETQ, per germline. Trimming took off 2 bases at V and 4 bases at J, with 10 bases between the two ends. This CDR3 has 13 residues. The chain's CDR3 is CASSFGRDYEQYF. In nucleotides, the CDR3 is TGCGCCAGCAGCTTCGGCAGGGATTACGAGCAGTACTTC.

The chain couples TRBV5-1 to TRBJ2-7; D is perhaps TRBD1 (6 bases). V was clipped by 4 bases and J by 12 bases, with 38 bases between them. The CDR3 contains 19 residues. CDR1 and CDR2 from the germline V gene are SGHRS and YFSETQ. CDR3 region: CASSGDKNGGHRTQIPLYF. The CDR3 region has the DNA TGCGCCAGCAGCGGCGACAAAAATGGGGGACACCGGACCCAGATCCCTCTGTACTTC.

This clonotype showed up just a few times. The V call is TRBV29-1, the J call TRBJ1-2; weak D call: TRBD1 (6 bases). CDR3 size: 16 residues. Germline V gene data show CDR1 as SQVTM and CDR2 as ANQGSEA. V was cut by 1 base and J by 4 bases, with 19 bases left in between. In DNA, the CDR3 is TGCAGCGTTGAAGCGGAATGGAGGGGGATTAGCTATGGCTACACCTTC. Its protein is CSVEAEWRGISYGYTF.

CDR3 DNA: TGTGCCAGCAGTCTGGACCGGGACGAGCAGTACTTC. Its translation is CASSLDRDEQYF. This sequence joins TRBV12-3 or TRBV12-4 and TRBJ2-7; no reliable D call. The CDR3 runs 12 residues. V shed 5 bases and J shed 5 bases, with 10 bases lying between them.

This clonotype was detected a few times. The gene calls are TRBV5-6 and TRBJ2-7, with unresolved D. V was cut by 1 base and J by 2 bases, with 10 bases left in between. The CDR3 is made up of 14 amino acids. CDR1 and CDR2 (germline): SGHDT, YYEEEE. CDR3 DNA: TGTGCCAGCAGCTTGCCCCAGGCCGCCTACGAGCAGTACTTC. Encoded protein: CASSLPQAAYEQYF. Supplemented by reference TRBV5-6 and TRBJ2-7, the full variable domain reads DAGVTQSPTHLIKTRGQQVTLRCSPKSGHDTVSWYQQALGQGPQFIFQYYEEEERQRGNFPDRFSGHQFPNYSSELNVNALLLGDSALYLCASSLPQAAYEQYFGPGTRLTVT.

This clonotype was observed a handful of times. The V call is TRBV21-1, the J call TRBJ2-4; the table's D gene call, TRBD1, was not cross checked with the DNA. TRBV21-1 represents a pseudogene. The length of the CDR3 is 14 residues. The CDR3 here is CASRNREIKNIQYF. CDR3 in DNA: TGTGCCAGCAGAAACAGGGAAATCAAAAACATTCAGTACTTC.

The chain uses TRBV15 and TRBJ1-1; possible D gene TRBD1, 6 bases. This CDR3 contains 16 residues. The germline CDR1 and CDR2 sequences are LNHNV and YYDKDF (reference sequence). Trimming took off 3 bases at V and 1 base at J, with 15 bases between the two ends. The DNA of the CDR3 is TGTGCCACCAGCAGGGACAGTGGGGAGTGGAACACTGAAGCTTTCTTT. Translating gives CATSRDSGEWNTEAFF.

This clonotype was detected a few times. This chain uses TRBV7-9 with TRBJ2-3; D might be TRBD1 (6 bases). Germline V gives CDR1 SEHNR, CDR2 FQNEAQ (reference sequence). The CDR3 runs to 15 residues. Trimming shortened V by 1 base and J by 4 bases, and 12 bases separated the two germline ends. CDR3 protein: CASSLDGGSADTQYF. CDR3 bases: TGTGCCAGCAGCTTAGATGGGGGCTCGGCAGATACGCAGTATTTT.

This clonotype turned up a few times. This rearrangement joins TRBV4-3 to TRBJ2-4; 7 bases align to TRBD1. Germline CDR1 LGHNA, CDR2 YSLEER. The CDR3 covers 15 residues. J was trimmed by 4 bases and V by 3 bases; bases with no gene match: 6. Here the CDR3 reads CASSQGGTAKNIQYF. CDR3 sequence (DNA): TGCGCCAGCAGCCAGGGTGGGACAGCGAAAAACATTCAGTACTTC.

This clonotype was observed a few times. This chain connects TRBV7-2 to TRBJ2-7; TRBD2 aligns across 8 bases. Germline V gene data show CDR1 as SGHTA and CDR2 as FQGNSA. The CDR3 contains 15 residues. The ends lost 6 bases at V and 3 bases at J; junction bases unmatched: 10. The CDR3, as DNA: TGTGCCAGCAGTGGAAGCGGGGGCTCTTACTACGAGCAGTACTTC. Protein: CASSGSGGSYYEQYF.

This clonotype was seen a few times. The V call is TRBV4-1, the J call TRBJ2-4; no definite D call. This CDR3 spans 15 amino acids. V shed 1 base and J shed 5 bases, with 12 bases lying between them. Germline CDR1 is MGHRA and CDR2 is YSYEKL. This CDR3 is CASSQGVGGENIQYF. CDR3 coding DNA: TGCGCCAGCAGCCAAGGAGTCGGCGGTGAAAACATTCAGTACTTC.

This chain links TRBV5-1 with TRBJ2-5, with no clear D. The ends were cut back, 0 bases at V and 3 bases at J, with 6 bases in the middle. Per the germline V gene, CDR1 is SGHRS and CDR2 is YFSETQ. The CDR3 consists of 13 residues. The CDR3 loop is CASSLDWEETQYF. The CDR3 region has the DNA TGCGCCAGCAGCTTGGACTGGGAAGAGACCCAGTACTTC.

This rearrangement joins TRBV7-9 to TRBJ1-5; D possibly corresponds to TRBD1 (6 bases). The CDR3 consists of 13 residues. CDR1 SEHNR and CDR2 FQNEAQ come from the germline V gene (reference sequence). V lost 8 bases, J lost 2 bases, and 10 bases lay in between. The CDR3 is CASGRGGNQPQHF. The CDR3 bases are TGTGCCAGCGGCAGGGGCGGCAATCAGCCCCAGCATTTT. Combining the CDR3 with reference TRBV7-9 and TRBJ1-5 gives the whole variable domain DTGVSQNPRHKITKRGQNVTFRCDPISEHNRLYWYRQTLGQGPEFLTYFQNEAQLEKSRLLSDRFSAERPKGSFSTLEIQRTEQGDSAMYLCASGRGGNQPQHFGDGTRLSIL.

This clonotype has a handful of counts. The V call is TRBV18, the J call TRBJ1-1; unclear D gene. V gave up 3 bases and J gave up 10 bases, with 15 bases separating them. This CDR3 is built from 13 residues. The germline CDR1 and CDR2 sequences are KGHSH and LQKENI. CDR3 region: CASSPIYRGPAFF. The CDR3 DNA follows: TGTGCCAGCTCACCGATTTATAGAGGACCAGCTTTCTTT.

The V and J genes are TRBV11-3 and TRBJ2-1; TRBD1 matches 7 bases. Trimming took 2 bases from V and 6 from J; bases not matched to a gene: 10. This CDR3 comprises 16 residues. The germline gives CDR1 SGHNT, CDR2 YENEEA. Here the CDR3 DNA reads TGTGCCAGCAGCTTACGAGGGACAGTTCGCGCCAATGAGCAGTTCTTC. This gives the protein CASSLRGTVRANEQFF.

The J gene is TRBJ2-3, the V gene TRBV7-6; tentative D call: TRBD2 (5 bases). Germline-derived CDR1 and CDR2 are SGHVS and FNYEAQ. The V and J ends lost 4 bases and 2 bases respectively, with 10 bases between them. The CDR3 is made up of 14 amino acids. The CDR3 DNA follows: TGTGCCAGCAGCTCCGACTACCCCACAGATACGCAGTATTTT. It yields the protein CASSSDYPTDTQYF.